This entry lists 5 T cell receptor beta chains sequenced from one sample in a study of regulatory T cells in long-lasting Graves disease. Time point of the sample: newly diagnosed GD, antithyroid drugs for less than 3 months. There was RNA extracted from PBMCs, and the TCR library was made from it. Building the TCR beta libraries relied on iRepertoire HTBI primers, and CDR3 regions underwent Arm-PCR. TCRdb called the multiplex PCR reads again in MiXCR, with one record for every CDR3 protein. This sample has 300,000 to 400,000 distinct CDR3 sequences, with roughly a sixth found just once. The sequenced sample was peripheral blood mononuclear cells (PBMCs), obtained at new diagnosis, from a patient treated with antithyroid drugs. The receptors here all came from a female donor with Graves disease.

This clonotype occurred many times. The chain carries TRBV30 and TRBJ2-7; TRBD2 matches at 7 bases. Unmatched junction bases numbered 4, after V lost 5 bases and J lost 3 bases. The CDR3 is 12 amino acids. Germline-derived CDR1 and CDR2 are GTSNPN and SVGIG (reference sequence). The CDR3 nucleotides read TGTGCCTGGGGTTCTAGCGGCTACGAGCAGTACTTC. This gives the protein CAWGSSGYEQYF.

The chain links TRBV18 to TRBJ2-3, with 8 bases aligning to TRBD2. V gave up 8 bases and J gave up 4 bases; unmatched junction bases: 17. Germline values: CDR1 KGHSH, CDR2 LQKENI. This CDR3 has 17 amino acids. This CDR3 reads CASHGPPGTRPADTQYF. The CDR3 DNA sequence: TGTGCCAGCCACGGGCCCCCCGGGACTAGACCTGCAGATACGCAGTATTTT.

The chain uses TRBV29-1 and TRBJ1-2; perhaps TRBD1 as D (5 bases). CDR1 SQVTM and CDR2 ANQGSEA come from the germline V gene. CDR3 length: 14 residues. Deletions cut 3 bases from V and 4 bases from J, with 15 bases between. As DNA, the CDR3 is TGCAGCGTTGATGATAGGGGTAATAGCTATGGCTACACCTTC. It encodes CSVDDRGNSYGYTF.

This clonotype was seen at least ten times. This sequence joins TRBV2 and TRBJ2-5, with TRBD2 identical over 9 bases. Per germline, CDR1 SNHLY and CDR2 FYNNEI. J gave up 9 bases and V 2 bases, and 7 bases lay outside the gene matches. This CDR3 spans 14 amino acids. In DNA, the CDR3 is TGTGCCAGCAGTGAAAGTCGCGGGGGGGCGTCCCAGTACTTC. Translated, it gives CASSESRGGASQYF.

This clonotype has at least ten counts. The chain is built from TRBV7-3 and TRBJ1-5; D is ambiguous. The length of the CDR3 is 13 residues. The germline V gene encodes CDR1 SGHTA and CDR2 FQGTGA. V was pared by 5 bases and J by 5 bases, with 10 bases between. CDR3: CASSSGEDQPQHF. CDR3 nucleotides: TGTGCCAGCAGCAGCGGAGAAGATCAGCCCCAGCATTTT.